Listed here is a single T cell receptor beta chain. Its antigen is unknown. The data were obtained in a study of regulatory T cells in long-lasting Graves disease. Broader study findings: A reduction in accuracy may have resulted from the small sample size. Persistent patients had a count of shared public clonotypes (2,741) that exceeded that of new patients (966).

Arm-PCR of CDR3 regions with iRepertoire HTBI primers generated TCR beta libraries. TCRdb re-called the multiplex PCR reads with MiXCR, one entry per CDR3 protein. The sample has fewer than 450,000 distinct CDR3 sequences, around 20% seen once; the top ten hold less than 25%. V gave up 1 base and J gave up 1 base, with 7 bases separating them. There are 14 residues in the CDR3. The germline V gene has CDR1 SEHNR and CDR2 FQNEAQ (reference sequence). Sample time point: persistent/refractory GD, antithyroid drugs over 5 years with positive TRAb. The TCR library was made from RNA that had been extracted from PBMCs in TRIzol.

The genes are TRBV7-9 and TRBJ1-1; D remains ambiguous. The sequence came from a female donor with Graves disease. Sequenced here: peripheral blood mononuclear cells (PBMCs), sampled when the disease was refractory, from a patient treated with antithyroid drugs. The CDR3 loop reads CASSLDPGNTEAFF. CDR3 sequence (DNA): TGTGCCAGCAGCTTAGATCCCGGGAACACTGAAGCTTTCTTT.